The T cell receptor (beta chain) under discussion was sequenced for a study of blood T cell repertoires in COVID-19. Study summary: The cDNA or gDNA used as material had been derived from T cells, B-cell-depleted T cells, or PBMCs.

The CDR3 totals 14 residues. V was clipped by 5 bases and J by 4 bases, with 14 bases between them. The germline V gene encodes CDR1 LNHDA and CDR2 SQIVND (reference sequence). In the source study's methods: Researchers report that nucleated cell counts were estimated from reference gene primer amplification. Sequenced by immunoSEQ multiplex PCR; TCRdb stores in-frame clones only, minus some. V and J calls and clone size are given by that table; D and trimming were obtained from the DNA. The sample contains about 83,000 clones, around 84% of which appear only once. This clone was detected once. Specimen: peripheral blood. The chain recombines TRBV19 with TRBJ1-2, with D hard to call. This clonotype was sampled from a woman at least 80 years old in a cohort sampled during active or convalescent COVID-19. The CDR3: CASSAGQPGYGYTF. DNA of the CDR3: TGTGCCAGTAGTGCGGGCCAGCCGGGCTATGGCTACACCTTC.